A single sample gave rise to the 21 T cell receptor beta chains below, sequenced in a study of OX40 agonist ivuxolimab in advanced cancers. The repertoire was sequenced with immunoSEQ multiplex PCR; TCRdb's copy has only in-frame clones and lacks some. The profile covers under 45,000 clones, with over 75% appearing a single time and 2.6% taken by the ten largest. This specimen consisted of CD4+ or CD8+ T cells sorted from blood, obtained in a trial of the OX40 agonist ivuxolimab. These receptors all come from an adult with an advanced solid tumor such as melanoma, head and neck, liver or kidney cancer.

The rearrangement joins TRBV4-1 to TRBJ2-1, with D maybe TRBD1 (5 bases). The CDR3 has 14 residues. Per the germline V gene, CDR1 is MGHRA and CDR2 is YSYEKL. Trimming took 0 bases from V and 12 from J, leaving 15 bases between them. This CDR3 reads CASSQDARTYGQFF. The CDR3 DNA reads TGCGCCAGCAGCCAAGATGCCCGGACATATGGGCAGTTCTTC.

The chain is built from TRBV5-8 and TRBJ2-5; unclear D gene. CDR1 is SGHTS and CDR2 is YDEGEE in the germline V gene. V was clipped by 1 base and J by 2 bases, with 9 bases between them. This CDR3 comprises 14 residues. CDR3 amino acids: CASSLRLGQETQYF. In DNA, the CDR3 is TGTGCCAGCAGCTTGCGCTTGGGGCAAGAGACCCAGTACTTC.

The chain is built from TRBV5-4 and TRBJ2-1, with TRBD2 matching 10 bases. The CDR3 consists of 15 residues. Per germline, CDR1 SGHNT and CDR2 YYREEE (reference sequence). The ends lost 4 bases at V and 6 bases at J; junction bases unmatched: 7. CDR3 nucleotides: TGTGCCAGCAGCCCCCTAGCGGGAGACCCCAATGAGCAGTTCTTC. It specifies CASSPLAGDPNEQFF. The full variable domain, with the rest looked up from reference TRBV5-4 and TRBJ2-1, is ETGVTQSPTHLIKTRGQQVTLRCSSQSGHNTVSWYQQALGQGPQFIFQYYREEENGRGNFPPRFSGLQFPNYSSELNVNALELDDSALYLCASSPLAGDPNEQFFGPGTRLTVL.

The chain carries TRBV9 and TRBJ2-1; maybe TRBD2 (6 bases). The CDR3 consists of 14 residues. V was pared by 4 bases and J by 6 bases, with 14 bases between. Germline-derived CDR1 and CDR2 are SGDLS and YYNGEE. CDR3 protein: CASSPKGLSNEQFF. The DNA of the CDR3 is TGTGCCAGCAGCCCTAAGGGACTCTCCAATGAGCAGTTCTTC.

The CDR3 bases are TGTGCCAGCAGCTTCTCTAGCGGGGAAGGCTACGAGCAGTACTTC. Residues: CASSFSSGEGYEQYF. The chain links TRBV7-8 to TRBJ2-7; 9 bases align to TRBD2. This CDR3 has 15 amino acids. Germline V lookup: CDR1 SGHVS, CDR2 FQNEAQ. Trimming cost V 3 bases and J 3 bases; bases outside gene matches: 6.

This chain links TRBV7-6 with TRBJ2-1; D uncertain. The V gene lost 0 bases and the J gene lost 3 bases, with 9 bases spanning the gap. CDR1 is SGHVS and CDR2 is FNYEAQ in the germline V gene. The CDR3 is made up of 15 amino acids. CDR3 loop: CASSLAIPNYNEQFF. The CDR3 DNA follows: TGTGCCAGCAGCTTAGCTATCCCCAACTACAATGAGCAGTTCTTC.

V and J are TRBV2 and TRBJ1-2; 10 bases are shared with TRBD1. V trimming: 4 bases; J trimming: 6 bases; junction bases outside the gene matches: 8. Germline CDR1 and CDR2: SNHLY and FYNNEI. The CDR3 spans 15 residues. The CDR3 reads CASSGGQGRGNGYTF. CDR3 nucleotide sequence: TGTGCCAGCAGTGGGGGACAGGGGAGAGGGAATGGCTACACCTTC.

DNA of the CDR3: TGCAGCGTTGCTCAGCGGGAGGGGTCAGATACGCAGTATTTT. This gives the protein CSVAQREGSDTQYF. The chain combines TRBV29-1 with TRBJ2-3; the match to TRBD2 covers 10 bases. Germline assignment: CDR1 SQVTM and CDR2 ANQGSEA. This CDR3 spans 14 amino acids. V dropped 4 bases and J dropped 4; count of bases not matched to a gene: 5.

The CDR3 spells CSVGQSANTGELFF. The CDR3 DNA follows: TGCAGCGTAGGACAGTCCGCGAACACCGGGGAGCTGTTTTTT. The chain uses TRBV29-1 and TRBJ2-2; D may be TRBD1 (6 bases). Per germline, CDR1 SQVTM and CDR2 ANQGSEA. This CDR3 is 14 amino acids long. Trimming took 6 bases from V and 0 from J, leaving 11 bases between them.

V is TRBV7-9 and J is TRBJ2-3, with 11 bases identical to TRBD2. This CDR3 has 18 residues. V dropped 2 bases and J dropped 2; count of bases not matched to a gene: 9. The germline gives CDR1 SEHNR, CDR2 FQNEAQ (reference sequence). This CDR3 is CASSLRLAGGIFTDTQYF. DNA of the CDR3: TGTGCCAGCAGCTTACGGCTAGCGGGAGGTATTTTCACAGATACGCAGTATTTT. Full variable domain (remainder filled in from reference TRBV7-9 and TRBJ2-3): DTGVSQNPRHKITKRGQNVTFRCDPISEHNRLYWYRQTLGQGPEFLTYFQNEAQLEKSRLLSDRFSAERPKGSFSTLEIQRTEQGDSAMYLCASSLRLAGGIFTDTQYFGPGTRLTVL.

This clone was detected only once. For the CDR3, the DNA is TGTGCCAGCTCAACCTCGGTGCCAGGGTCCACCGAGCAGTACTTC. As protein: CASSTSVPGSTEQYF. The V and J genes are TRBV18 and TRBJ2-5, with a weak D call TRBD1 (5 bases). Matching the DNA end better, TRBJ2-7 makes the J call doubtful. This CDR3 is 15 amino acids long. The V gene's germline CDR1 is KGHSH and CDR2 LQKENI.

CDR3 DNA sequence: TGTGCCAGCAGTTACGGGACAGGGGTGACTGAAGCTTTCTTT. It translates to CASSYGTGVTEAFF. The genes are TRBV6-5 and TRBJ1-1; TRBD1 matches 10 bases. Germline V gene lookup returns CDR1 MNHEY and CDR2 SVGAGI. The CDR3 is 14 amino acids. V shed 2 bases and J 5 bases; nucleotides not matched to a gene: 2.

This sequence joins TRBV29-1 and TRBJ2-1, with 15 bases identical to TRBD2. V shed 4 bases and J 6 bases; nucleotides not matched to a gene: 7. The CDR3 has 16 residues. CDR1 SQVTM and CDR2 ANQGSEA come from the germline V gene. The CDR3 is CSVAGLAGGTANEQFF. The CDR3 DNA follows: TGCAGCGTTGCCGGACTAGCGGGAGGGACCGCCAATGAGCAGTTCTTC.

By share, this clone counts as medium-sized (0.01 to 0.1%). The V gene is TRBV14, the J gene TRBJ2-1; 10 bases fit TRBD1. The CDR3 is made up of 14 amino acids. V lost 5 bases, J lost 7 bases, and 5 bases stayed unmatched. The germline V gene encodes CDR1 SGHDN and CDR2 FVKESK. The CDR3 bases are TGTGCCAGCAGCTCCCGGGACAGGGGTAATGAGCAGTTCTTC. As protein: CASSSRDRGNEQFF.

This clone has just a few counts. The rearrangement joins TRBV11-2 to TRBJ2-2; D not certain. CDR1 is SGHAT, CDR2 FQNNGV, per germline. V was trimmed by 1 base and J by 0 bases, leaving 9 bases between them. The CDR3 covers 16 residues. The CDR3 sequence: CASSLGQNANTGELFF. The CDR3 nucleotides are TGTGCCAGCAGCTTAGGTCAGAACGCGAACACCGGGGAGCTGTTTTTT.

CDR3 nucleotide sequence: TGTGCCTGGACGGGGGGGATCGCTTCTGGAAACACCATATATTTT. Protein sequence: CAWTGGIASGNTIYF. The V and J genes are TRBV30 and TRBJ1-3; tentative D call: TRBD1 (5 bases). V lost 4 bases to trimming and J lost 1 base, with 14 bases between them. Germline V gives CDR1 GTSNPN, CDR2 SVGIG (reference sequence). The CDR3 is made up of 15 amino acids.

The CDR3 nucleotides are TGTGCCAGCAGCGTAGCTACGGGGCCGGGAGTGGGACCCCTCCACTTT. Residues: CASSVATGPGVGPLHF. The rearrangement uses TRBV9 and TRBJ1-6; TRBD1 might be the D (5 bases). Deletions cut 0 bases from V and 12 bases from J, with 19 bases between. Germline CDR1 and CDR2: SGDLS and YYNGEE. The CDR3 extends over 16 amino acids.

The chain links TRBV7-2 to TRBJ2-5; possibly TRBD2 for D (6 bases). The CDR3 totals 13 residues. CDR1 SGHTA and CDR2 FQGNSA come from the germline V gene. V was trimmed by 8 bases and J by 4 bases, leaving 14 bases between them. In DNA, the CDR3 is TGTGCCAGCCTGACGGGAGTAGGAGAGACCCAGTACTTC. Translating gives CASLTGVGETQYF. The full variable domain, rest sourced from reference TRBV7-2 and TRBJ2-5, is GAGVSQSPSNKVTEKGKDVELRCDPISGHTALYWYRQSLGQGLEFLIYFQGNSAPDKSGLPSDRFSAERTGGSVSTLTIQRTQQEDSAVYLCASLTGVGETQYFGPGTRLLVL.

This chain links TRBV7-9 with TRBJ2-1, with D hard to call. Germline assignment: CDR1 SEHNR and CDR2 FQNEAQ (reference sequence). V lost 7 bases to trimming and J lost 4 bases, with 5 bases between them. The CDR3 totals 11 residues. The CDR3 is CASTMYNEQFF. CDR3 sequence (DNA): TGTGCCAGCACCATGTACAATGAGCAGTTCTTC.

The chain carries TRBV4-3 and TRBJ1-1, with 8 nucleotides matching TRBD1. The CDR3 has 15 amino acids. Germline-derived CDR1 and CDR2 are LGHNA and YSLEER. V was clipped by 3 bases and J by 5 bases; unmatched bases: 8. The CDR3 bases are TGCGCCAGCAGCCATGTTGACAGGGGAGGGACTGAAGCTTTCTTT. This gives the protein CASSHVDRGGTEAFF.

This chain links TRBV4-2 with TRBJ2-3, with 7 bases that match TRBD2. This CDR3 comprises 17 residues. Germline CDR1 is LGHNA and CDR2 is YNFKEQ. V shed 0 bases and J 5 bases; nucleotides not matched to a gene: 11. The CDR3 sequence is CASSQDGLSGIQDTQYF. For the CDR3, the DNA is TGTGCCAGCAGCCAAGACGGGCTCAGCGGGATCCAAGATACGCAGTATTTT.